A selection of T cell receptor beta chains follows, all from one sample in a study of response to subunit inactivated influenza vaccine. Each CDR3 protein is one row after TCRdb ran MiXCR on the RT-PCR reads. In the table there are some 180,000 distinct CDR3 sequences, about 9% of which are singletons. Here the sequenced sample was non-naive T cells sorted from PBMCs, taken on the day of vaccination. These receptors were collected from a man aged 50 to 60 who received an inactivated influenza vaccine. CDR3s include the opening cysteine and the closing phenylalanine or tryptophan. The order of the fields is J gene, V gene, CDR3 length, clone size, D gene, CDR3 DNA, CDR3 protein. D genes are given only for firm matches. For some rows the clone size is stated as once, few or many, or as a class when expanded; others skip it.

J gene: TRBJ1-5; V gene: TRBV6-2/TRBV6-3; CDR3 length: 14; clone size: many; D gene: -; CDR3 DNA: TGTGCCAGCAGTTACGGCAGGGCCGCCAGGCCCCAGCATTTT; CDR3 protein: CASSYGRAARPQHF
J gene: TRBJ2-1; V gene: TRBV27; CDR3 length: 18; clone size: few; D gene: TRBD2; CDR3 DNA: TGTGCCAGCAGTTTATTGTGGGTTAGCGGGAAAAATTACAATGAGCAGTTCTTC; CDR3 protein: CASSLLWVSGKNYNEQFF
J gene: TRBJ1-1; V gene: TRBV6-1; CDR3 length: 14; clone size: -; D gene: -; CDR3 DNA: TGTGCCACCCGCTCGGCGGGGATGAACACTGAAGCTTTCTTT; CDR3 protein: CATRSAGMNTEAFF
J gene: TRBJ2-7; V gene: TRBV6-2/TRBV6-3; CDR3 length: 13; clone size: -; D gene: -; CDR3 DNA: TGTGCCAGCACTAAGGGACGGGGCCTCGAGCAGTACTTC; CDR3 protein: CASTKGRGLEQYF
J gene: TRBJ2-5; V gene: TRBV5-1; CDR3 length: 13; clone size: many; D gene: -; CDR3 DNA: TGCGCCAGCAGCTCCCATGATGGAGGGACCCAGTACTTC; CDR3 protein: CASSSHDGGTQYF
J gene: TRBJ2-6; V gene: TRBV6-5; CDR3 length: 18; clone size: -; D gene: TRBD1; CDR3 DNA: TGTGCCAGCAGTTACACTGGACAGGGACGACCTGGGGCCAACGTCCTGACTTTC; CDR3 protein: CASSYTGQGRPGANVLTF
J gene: TRBJ2-1; V gene: TRBV12-3/TRBV12-4; CDR3 length: 14; clone size: -; D gene: -; CDR3 DNA: TGTGCCAGCAGTTTTACAAGTCGGACCAATGAGCAGTTCTTC; CDR3 protein: CASSFTSRTNEQFF
J gene: TRBJ1-1; V gene: TRBV19; CDR3 length: 14; clone size: few; D gene: TRBD1; CDR3 DNA: TGTGCCAGTAGTCTTCAGGGGGGCCCCACTGAAGCTTTCTTT; CDR3 protein: CASSLQGGPTEAFF
J gene: TRBJ2-2; V gene: TRBV5-1; CDR3 length: 15; clone size: many; D gene: TRBD1; CDR3 DNA: TGCGCCTGCGGGACAGGGTTCGCGAACACCGGGGAGCTGTTTTTT; CDR3 protein: CACGTGFANTGELFF
J gene: TRBJ1-4; V gene: TRBV5-5; CDR3 length: 14; clone size: few; D gene: -; CDR3 DNA: TGTGCCAGCAGCGCGCCGACAGCTTCGGAAAAACTGTTTTTT; CDR3 protein: CASSAPTASEKLFF
J gene: TRBJ2-7; V gene: TRBV30; CDR3 length: 13; clone size: few; D gene: TRBD1; CDR3 DNA: TGTGCCTGGGGCGGGACAGGGGGCTACGAGCAGTACTTC; CDR3 protein: CAWGGTGGYEQYF
J gene: TRBJ2-1; V gene: TRBV11-2; CDR3 length: 16; clone size: many; D gene: TRBD1; CDR3 DNA: TGTGCCAGCAGCTTAAACGCGGGACAGGGAATGAGTAGGCAGTTCTTC; CDR3 protein: CASSLNAGQGMSRQFF
J gene: TRBJ2-7; V gene: TRBV28; CDR3 length: 15; clone size: few; D gene: TRBD1; CDR3 DNA: TGTGCCAGCAGTTTCATAGGACAGGGGTCCTACGAGCAGTACTTC; CDR3 protein: CASSFIGQGSYEQYF
J gene: TRBJ1-1; V gene: TRBV20-1; CDR3 length: 13; clone size: many; D gene: -; CDR3 DNA: TGCAGTGCTAGGGGCAGGGTGAACACTGAAGCTTTCTTT; CDR3 protein: CSARGRVNTEAFF
J gene: TRBJ2-2; V gene: TRBV6-1; CDR3 length: 14; clone size: -; D gene: -; CDR3 DNA: TGTGCCAGCAGCAGCAGGAGGGCCGTCGGGGAGCTGTTTTTT; CDR3 protein: CASSSRRAVGELFF
J gene: TRBJ2-7; V gene: TRBV5-1; CDR3 length: 13; clone size: many; D gene: -; CDR3 DNA: TGCGCCAGCAGCAACAGGGAAACCTACGAGCAGTACTTC; CDR3 protein: CASSNRETYEQYF
J gene: TRBJ2-1; V gene: TRBV5-1; CDR3 length: 15; clone size: many; D gene: -; CDR3 DNA: TGCGCCAGCAGGCGGGACCTTCGGTCCTACAATGAGCAGTTCTTC; CDR3 protein: CASRRDLRSYNEQFF
J gene: TRBJ2-5; V gene: TRBV7-2; CDR3 length: 14; clone size: few; D gene: -; CDR3 DNA: TGTGCCAGCAGCTTAGGGCTGTTCCAAGAGACCCAGTACTTC; CDR3 protein: CASSLGLFQETQYF
J gene: TRBJ1-5; V gene: TRBV27; CDR3 length: 14; clone size: few; D gene: -; CDR3 DNA: TGTGCCAGCAGTTTATCCGGGACCTGGGTGTCCCAGCATTTT; CDR3 protein: CASSLSGTWVSQHF
J gene: TRBJ2-7; V gene: TRBV12-3/TRBV12-4; CDR3 length: 13; clone size: -; D gene: -; CDR3 DNA: TGTGCCAGCGGTTTGGTAGGGGCTTACGAGCAGTACTTC; CDR3 protein: CASGLVGAYEQYF
J gene: TRBJ1-3; V gene: TRBV6-5; CDR3 length: 15; clone size: few; D gene: -; CDR3 DNA: TGTGCCAGCAGTTACTCACAGGGAACTGGAAACACCATATATTTT; CDR3 protein: CASSYSQGTGNTIYF
J gene: TRBJ2-1; V gene: TRBV30; CDR3 length: 16; clone size: -; D gene: TRBD2; CDR3 DNA: TGTGCCTGGACCGGGACTAGCGGGGGGGCTTACAATGAGCAGTTCTTC; CDR3 protein: CAWTGTSGGAYNEQFF
J gene: TRBJ1-2; V gene: TRBV15; CDR3 length: 18; clone size: many; D gene: TRBD1; CDR3 DNA: TGTGCCACCAGCAGCGGGGGATACCAGGACAGGTCATACTATGGCTACACCTTC; CDR3 protein: CATSSGGYQDRSYYGYTF
J gene: TRBJ2-7; V gene: TRBV11-2; CDR3 length: 15; clone size: -; D gene: -; CDR3 DNA: TGTGCCAGCAGCTTAGCCGCCGGCTTAGTATACGAGCAGTACTTC; CDR3 protein: CASSLAAGLVYEQYF
J gene: TRBJ1-6; V gene: TRBV12-3/TRBV12-4; CDR3 length: 13; clone size: few; D gene: TRBD1; CDR3 DNA: TGTGCCAGCAGGACAGGGCAGAATTCACCCCTCCACTTT; CDR3 protein: CASRTGQNSPLHF
J gene: TRBJ2-7; V gene: TRBV7-2; CDR3 length: 16; clone size: once; D gene: TRBD1; CDR3 DNA: TGTGCCAGCAGCTCCCCCGGGGGACAGGCGGCCAGCGAGCAGTACTTC; CDR3 protein: CASSSPGGQAASEQYF
J gene: TRBJ2-3; V gene: TRBV28; CDR3 length: 17; clone size: -; D gene: -; CDR3 DNA: TGTGCCAGCAGTTTAGGGCTATCGGGAGTGAGCACAGATACGCAGTATTTT; CDR3 protein: CASSLGLSGVSTDTQYF
J gene: TRBJ2-2; V gene: TRBV9; CDR3 length: 16; clone size: few; D gene: TRBD1; CDR3 DNA: TGTGCCAGCAGCGCCCAACCGGGACAGGGAACCGGGGAGCTGTTTTTT; CDR3 protein: CASSAQPGQGTGELFF
J gene: TRBJ2-2; V gene: TRBV12-3/TRBV12-4; CDR3 length: 15; clone size: many; D gene: -; CDR3 DNA: TGTGCCAGCAGTTTGAGTCAGACACAAACCGGGGAGCTGTTTTTT; CDR3 protein: CASSLSQTQTGELFF
J gene: TRBJ1-1; V gene: TRBV20-1; CDR3 length: 12; clone size: -; D gene: -; CDR3 DNA: TGCAGTGCTAAGACAGTTTACACTGAAGCTTTCTTT; CDR3 protein: CSAKTVYTEAFF
J gene: TRBJ2-7; V gene: TRBV3-1; CDR3 length: 19; clone size: -; D gene: -; CDR3 DNA: TGTACCAGCAGTCCAAGCGAAGGTTCCAGTTCTGGTTTTGGTTACGAGCAGTACTTC; CDR3 protein: CTSSPSEGSSSGFGYEQYF
J gene: TRBJ1-1; V gene: TRBV10-3; CDR3 length: 14; clone size: many; D gene: -; CDR3 DNA: TGTGCCATCAGTGGGCGAGGGATGAACACTGAAGCTTTCTTT; CDR3 protein: CAISGRGMNTEAFF
J gene: TRBJ1-5; V gene: TRBV15; CDR3 length: 13; clone size: -; D gene: -; CDR3 DNA: TGTGCCACCAGCCGGGACATAAATCAGCCCCAGCATTTT; CDR3 protein: CATSRDINQPQHF
J gene: TRBJ2-4; V gene: TRBV27; CDR3 length: 16; clone size: few; D gene: TRBD2; CDR3 DNA: TGTGCCAGCAGTTTACAGGGAGGGATAGGCAAAAACATTCAGTACTTC; CDR3 protein: CASSLQGGIGKNIQYF
J gene: TRBJ2-7; V gene: TRBV20-1; CDR3 length: 14; clone size: many; D gene: -; CDR3 DNA: TGCAGTGCCAAGACAGGCGGTTTCTCCTACGAGCAGTACTTC; CDR3 protein: CSAKTGGFSYEQYF
J gene: TRBJ2-1; V gene: TRBV28; CDR3 length: 16; clone size: few; D gene: TRBD1; CDR3 DNA: TGTGCCAGCAGTTTAACTTCGGGACAGGGTGGCAATGAGCAGTTCTTC; CDR3 protein: CASSLTSGQGGNEQFF
J gene: TRBJ2-1; V gene: TRBV4-1; CDR3 length: 17; clone size: few; D gene: TRBD2; CDR3 DNA: TGCGCCAGCAGCCAAGAAATCAGCGGGAGGGCCCTAGATGAGCAGTTCTTC; CDR3 protein: CASSQEISGRALDEQFF
J gene: TRBJ1-4; V gene: TRBV11-2; CDR3 length: 19; clone size: few; D gene: -; CDR3 DNA: TGTGCCAGCAGCTTAGATCGAGGACAGAGGTTTGCAACTAATGAAAAACTGTTTTTT; CDR3 protein: CASSLDRGQRFATNEKLFF
J gene: TRBJ2-1; V gene: TRBV4-2; CDR3 length: 15; clone size: many; D gene: -; CDR3 DNA: TGTGCCAGCAGCCAAGATATCCCCAGCAACAATGAGCAGTTCTTC; CDR3 protein: CASSQDIPSNNEQFF
J gene: TRBJ2-3; V gene: TRBV12-3/TRBV12-4; CDR3 length: 12; clone size: many; D gene: -; CDR3 DNA: TGTGCCAGCAGCGGAAACACAGATACGCAGTATTTT; CDR3 protein: CASSGNTDTQYF
J gene: TRBJ2-2; V gene: TRBV5-4; CDR3 length: 15; clone size: few; D gene: -; CDR3 DNA: TGTGCCAGCAGCACATCGGGACGGGGCACCGGGGAGCTGTTTTTT; CDR3 protein: CASSTSGRGTGELFF
J gene: TRBJ1-1; V gene: TRBV6-1; CDR3 length: 13; clone size: few; D gene: -; CDR3 DNA: TGTGCCAGCAGTGAAAGTCTGGGGTTGGAAGCTTTCTTT; CDR3 protein: CASSESLGLEAFF
J gene: TRBJ2-1; V gene: TRBV7-2; CDR3 length: 15; clone size: few; D gene: TRBD2; CDR3 DNA: TGTGCCAGCAGCTTAGTTAGCGGGAGTCTCAATGAGCAGTTCTTC; CDR3 protein: CASSLVSGSLNEQFF
J gene: TRBJ2-7; V gene: TRBV20-1; CDR3 length: 15; clone size: -; D gene: -; CDR3 DNA: TGCAGTGCAGAAGAGCAGTCGGGCTCCCTCTACGAGCAGTACTTC; CDR3 protein: CSAEEQSGSLYEQYF
J gene: TRBJ2-5; V gene: TRBV24-1; CDR3 length: 14; clone size: many; D gene: TRBD1; CDR3 DNA: TGTGCCACCAGTGACCACGGACAGGGAGAGACCCAGTACTTC; CDR3 protein: CATSDHGQGETQYF
J gene: TRBJ2-3; V gene: TRBV9; CDR3 length: 15; clone size: few; D gene: -; CDR3 DNA: TGTGCCAGCAGCGTCGTATGGGGTAGCACAGATACGCAGTATTTT; CDR3 protein: CASSVVWGSTDTQYF
J gene: TRBJ2-1; V gene: TRBV4-2; CDR3 length: 17; clone size: few; D gene: TRBD2; CDR3 DNA: TGTGCCAGCAGCCAAGACTGGAGGGGACTAGCCGCCAATGAGCAGTTCTTC; CDR3 protein: CASSQDWRGLAANEQFF